Listed here is a single T cell receptor (beta chain). Its antigen remains unidentified. Per-base qualities were not stored, and no clone one base away is much larger. The sample belongs to a study of blood T cell repertoires in COVID-19 (dated by TCRdb to the early 2020s). In terms of the full investigation: Samples covering the acute and convalescent phases of COVID-19 were provided by collaborators in the United States, Italy and Spain. The material from the prospective study consisted of cDNA or gDNA derived from T cells, B-cell-depleted T cells, or PBMCs. The dataset comprised deeply sampled blood TCRbeta repertoires from subjects exposed to, actively infected with, or recovered from COVID-19. The repertoires were released in a freely available public database intended as a resource for research on the immune response to SARS-CoV-2. The samples were drawn from the first 160 participants of the ongoing ImmuneRACE study and from under 1,500 subjects provided by 6 global collaborators. The sample metadata nearly always contained a de-identified subject ID, COVID-19 status, age in years and sex. Where HLA class I and class II types were available, the types were taken from metadata supplied by the sample provider, not from assay-based typing. Study-wide findings and limitations: Clinical and demographic metadata were provided uncurated, with the amount varying by source and participant.

TCRbeta CDR3 regions were amplified from genomic DNA using the immunoSEQ Assay, a bias-controlled multiplex PCR. For the original study's pipeline: The number of nucleated cells in each sample was estimated by amplification of reference gene primers within the assay. To quantify the absolute abundance of each unique TCRbeta CDR3 rearrangement, sequence reads were collapsed and filtered. For each sample, productive Simpson clonality was calculated as the square root of Simpson's diversity index across productive rearrangements. TCRdb mirrors the immuneACCESS table, restricted to in-frame sequences. Some clones are absent from its copies; in checked studies, under half trace to an unresolved V gene, and the reason for the others is unknown. For V, J and clone size, that table is used; D and trimming come from the DNA. In this sample the table shows under 300,000 clones, around 87% of which occur a single time. Clones ranked in the top ten supply 5.5% to 7.5% of the sample.

The CDR3 numbers 16 residues from cysteine through phenylalanine. The CDR3 DNA has 48 bases and is translated from base 1. CDR1 and CDR2 are read off the germline V gene as SGHVS and FQNEAQ. Trimmed from V: 1 base; trimmed from J: 4 bases; junction bases lacking a gene match: 3. The collaborating institutions used their own protocols to collect whole blood in K2EDTA tubes. For TCRbeta analysis, collaborators shipped samples in one of three forms: frozen whole blood, isolated PBMCs, or DNA extracted from either of those sample types. The chain is assembled from TRBV7-8 and TRBJ2-3; TRBD2 lines up with 12 middle nucleotides. The sequence was obtained from a woman in her 70s with active or convalescent COVID-19. The source material was peripheral blood. At the DNA level, the sequence is TGTGCCAGCAGCTTAGTAGCTAGCGGGGGGGCAGATACGCAGTATTTT. Its protein reads: CASSLVASGGADTQYF.